What follows are 18 T cell receptor beta chains derived from one specimen sequenced in a study of blood T cell repertoires in COVID-19. Some clones are missing from TCRdb's copy, which holds only in-frame ones; the method was immunoSEQ multiplex PCR. The profile shows 250,000 to 350,000 clones, 86% of them singletons. The sequenced sample consisted of peripheral blood. The origin of the receptors is a woman in her thirties who had recovered from COVID-19.

The V gene is TRBV7-2, the J gene TRBJ2-2; TRBD2 matches 7 bases. This CDR3 contains 13 residues. Germline V lookup: CDR1 SGHTA, CDR2 FQGNSA. The trim removed 6 bases at V and 4 bases at J, leaving 2 bases unmatched. In nucleotides, the CDR3 is TGTGCCAGCAGGCGGGGGTCCACCGGGGAGCTGTTTTTT. Translation: CASRRGSTGELFF.

The V call is TRBV2, the J call TRBJ1-6; D remains unclear. The germline gives CDR1 SNHLY, CDR2 FYNNEI. This CDR3 is built from 17 residues. Trimming pared 5 bases from V and 0 bases from J, leaving 14 bases between. CDR3: CASSKRRLSSYNSPLHF. The CDR3 coding sequence is TGTGCCAGCAGTAAAAGACGACTAAGCTCCTATAATTCACCCCTCCACTTT.

The chain has TRBV27 and TRBJ2-7, with D maybe TRBD2 (6 bases). CDR3 length equals 13 residues. Germline values: CDR1 MNHEY, CDR2 SMNVEV (reference sequence). V lost 4 bases, J lost 4 bases, and 11 bases lay in between. CDR3 bases: TGTGCCAGCAGTTACGGGGGAGGATACGAGCAGTACTTC. Translated: CASSYGGGYEQYF.

V and J are TRBV3-1 (or the pseudogene TRBV3-2) and TRBJ2-2, with 10 bases lining up with TRBD2. V shed 4 bases, J shed 1 base, and the junction held 9 bases outside the gene matches. CDR3 size: 18 residues. The germline gives CDR1 LGHDT, CDR2 YNNKEL (reference sequence). Here the CDR3 reads CASSPPLLAGLNTGELFF. The CDR3 DNA reads as TGTGCCAGCAGCCCCCCCCTACTAGCGGGATTGAACACCGGGGAGCTGTTTTTT.

The chain employs TRBV19 and TRBJ2-7, with D possibly TRBD2 on 5 matching bases. There are 13 residues in the CDR3. Trimming stripped 5 bases from V and 1 base from J, with 9 bases between. CDR1 LNHDA and CDR2 SQIVND come from the germline V gene (reference sequence). CDR3 protein: CASSRESSYEQYF. The DNA for the CDR3 is TGTGCCAGTAGTCGGGAATCATCCTACGAGCAGTACTTC. The full variable domain, in which reference TRBV19 and TRBJ2-7 provide the parts outside the CDR3, is DGGITQSPKYLFRKEGQNVTLSCEQNLNHDAMYWYRQDPGQGLRLIYYSQIVNDFQKGDIAEGYSVSREKKESFPLTVTSAQKNPTAFYLCASSRESSYEQYFGPGTRLTVT.

V is TRBV27 and J is TRBJ2-7; D unclear. CDR3 size: 16 residues. The V gene's germline CDR1 is MNHEY and CDR2 SMNVEV (reference sequence). V lost 0 bases to trimming and J lost 1 base, with 13 bases between them. The CDR3 here is CASSLSLSYASYEQYF. In DNA, the CDR3 is TGTGCCAGCAGTTTATCCCTGAGCTATGCTTCCTACGAGCAGTACTTC.

CDR3 region: CASSRQDTYNEQFF. For the CDR3, the DNA is TGTGCCAGCAGCCGACAGGATACCTACAATGAGCAGTTCTTC. The chain combines TRBV3-1 (or the pseudogene TRBV3-2) with TRBJ2-1, with D possibly matching TRBD1 (6 bases). The germline V gene encodes CDR1 LGHDT and CDR2 YNNKEL (reference sequence). V was trimmed by 4 bases and J by 2 bases, leaving 9 bases between them. The length of the CDR3 is 14 residues.

This CDR3 reads CASSVGGRDTGELFF. The CDR3 DNA reads TGCGCCAGCAGCGTAGGGGGTCGCGACACCGGGGAGCTGTTTTTT. The rearrangement joins TRBV5-1 to TRBJ2-2; D perhaps matches TRBD1 (6 bases). With 4 bases removed from V and 3 bases from J, the gap between germline ends came to 13 bases. Germline values: CDR1 SGHRS, CDR2 YFSETQ. This CDR3 has 15 amino acids.

The rearrangement links TRBV5-1 to TRBJ2-5, with a possible D match to TRBD2 (6 bases). The CDR3 sequence is 16 residues long. Trimming removed 4 bases from V and 5 bases from J, with 21 bases in between. Germline V CDR1 and CDR2: SGHRS, YFSETQ. DNA for the CDR3: TGCGCCAGCAGCCTACAACTAACTGACAGCGGGGAGACCCAGTACTTC. Translation: CASSLQLTDSGETQYF.

The chain has TRBV11-1 and TRBJ1-1; D gene ambiguous. Trimming took off 5 bases at V and 0 bases at J, with 7 bases between the two ends. This CDR3 has 13 amino acids. The V gene's germline CDR1 is SGHAT and CDR2 FQDESV (reference sequence). CDR3: CASSLAMNTEAFF. The CDR3 coding sequence is TGTGCCAGCAGCCTCGCTATGAACACTGAAGCTTTCTTT.

The CDR3 is CASSEGGQLYGYTF. CDR3 DNA sequence: TGTGCCAGCAGTGAAGGGGGCCAGCTCTATGGCTACACCTTC. The rearrangement uses TRBV6-1 and TRBJ1-2; maybe TRBD1 (5 bases). Per the germline V gene, CDR1 is MNHNS and CDR2 is SASEGT. CDR3 length: 14 residues. V lost 1 base and J lost 4, with 10 bases in between.

The V call is TRBV28, the J call TRBJ2-2; D perhaps matches TRBD2 (6 bases). Trimming cost V 7 bases and J 6 bases, with 15 bases left between them. The CDR3 is made up of 14 amino acids. Germline V gene data show CDR1 as MDHEN and CDR2 as SYDVKM. The CDR3 bases are TGTGCCAGCAAGGGGCGGGAATGGGCCGGGGAGCTGTTTTTT. Protein product: CASKGREWAGELFF.

The chain has TRBV4-1 and TRBJ1-4; D might be TRBD1 (6 bases). V was shortened by 1 base and J by 7 bases, with 7 bases between the two germline ends. The V gene's germline CDR1 is MGHRA and CDR2 YSYEKL. The CDR3 sequence is 13 residues long. The CDR3 DNA reads as TGCGCCAGCAGCCAAGTACAGGGTGAAAAACTGTTTTTT. It specifies CASSQVQGEKLFF.

This chain uses TRBV27 with TRBJ2-7; 10 bases are shared with TRBD2. V trimming: 6 bases; J trimming: 4 bases; junction bases outside the gene matches: 9. Germline V CDR1 and CDR2: MNHEY, SMNVEV (reference sequence). The length of the CDR3 is 15 residues. CDR3 residues: CASRVTSGIKYEQYF. The CDR3 coding sequence is TGTGCCAGCAGAGTCACTAGCGGGATTAAGTACGAGCAGTACTTC.

V is TRBV29-1 and J is TRBJ2-7; D ambiguous. CDR3 length equals 14 residues. Trimming cost V 6 bases and J 0 bases, with 15 bases left between them. Per the germline V gene, CDR1 is SQVTM and CDR2 is ANQGSEA. The CDR3 DNA reads as TGCAGCGTGGAGATAACGGATAGCTCCTACGAGCAGTACTTC. Translating it yields CSVEITDSSYEQYF.

The gene calls are TRBV6-6 and TRBJ2-7; 12 bases align to TRBD2. The CDR3 runs to 15 residues. CDR1 is MNHNY, CDR2 SVGAGI, per germline (reference sequence). Trimming took 7 bases from V and 5 from J; bases not matched to a gene: 9. For the CDR3, the DNA is TGTGCCAGCATCCCTCTAGCGGGAGGGCCCCACGAGCAGTACTTC. It yields the protein CASIPLAGGPHEQYF.

This chain joins TRBV6-5 and TRBJ1-6; D possibly corresponds to TRBD1 (5 bases). CDR3 size: 14 residues. Trimming took 8 bases from V and 3 from J, leaving 11 bases between them. CDR1 MNHEY and CDR2 SVGAGI come from the germline V gene. The CDR3 reads CASGYDSYNSPLHF. The CDR3 DNA reads as TGTGCCAGCGGATATGACAGCTATAATTCACCCCTCCACTTT.

The chain couples TRBV19 to TRBJ1-2; TRBD1 matches 7 bases. With V trimmed by 2 bases and J by 8 bases, 8 bases remained unmatched. This CDR3 contains 14 residues. Germline-derived CDR1 and CDR2 are LNHDA and SQIVND (reference sequence). CDR3 bases: TGTGCCAGTAGTATAACCGGGACAGTGGGAGGCTACACCTTC. Translation gives CASSITGTVGGYTF.